Listed here are 20 T cell receptor beta chains from one sample, sequenced in a study of immune cell composition in non-small cell lung cancer. Sequenced by immunoSEQ multiplex PCR; TCRdb stores in-frame clones only, minus some. The table shows thousands of clones, with roughly 70% occurring only once. The sample consisted of lung tumor tissue. The source of these receptors is a human donor with non-small cell lung cancer.

This clone is deemed large. The rearrangement joins TRBV18 to TRBJ1-2; 7 bases align to TRBD1. The CDR3 is 16 amino acids. After removal of 2 bases from V and 6 bases from J, the junction contained 12 bases not matched to a gene. Germline CDR1 KGHSH, CDR2 LQKENI. DNA for the CDR3: TGTGCCAGCTCACCAGATACGACAGGGAGGATGAATGGCTACACCTTC. Translation gives CASSPDTTGRMNGYTF.

The chain is built from TRBV7-6 and TRBJ2-5; 11 bases align to TRBD2. This CDR3 has 15 residues. CDR1 and CDR2 from the germline V gene are SGHVS and FNYEAQ. V lost 2 bases and J lost 5; bases outside the gene matches: 4. This chain's CDR3 is CASSLSASGGETQYF. CDR3 DNA sequence: TGTGCCAGCAGCTTATCGGCTAGCGGGGGGGAGACCCAGTACTTC.

The genes are TRBV10-2 and TRBJ2-5; 12 bases line up with TRBD2. The V gene's germline CDR1 is WSHSY and CDR2 SAAADI. V trimming: 4 bases; J trimming: 5 bases; junction bases outside the gene matches: 5. The CDR3 has 15 amino acids. Here the CDR3 reads CASSGGLAGGETQYF. CDR3 DNA sequence: TGCGCCAGCAGTGGGGGCCTAGCGGGAGGGGAGACCCAGTACTTC.

This chain uses TRBV12-5 with TRBJ1-2, with TRBD1 matching over 7 bases. Germline V gene data show CDR1 as LGHNT and CDR2 as FRNRAP. The CDR3 is 15 residues long. The J segment lost 5 bases and the V segment lost 0 bases, leaving 6 bases of the junction unmatched. The CDR3 sequence: CASGLVPGTVYGYTF. CDR3 DNA: TGTGCTAGTGGTTTGGTACCGGGGACAGTATATGGCTACACCTTC.

This clone has a single count. J is TRBJ2-1 and V is TRBV7-2; possibly TRBD2 for D (5 bases). The CDR3 covers 14 residues. Per germline, CDR1 SGHTA and CDR2 FQGNSA. The V and J ends lost 5 bases and 6 bases respectively, with 14 bases between them. The CDR3 DNA follows: TGTGCCAGCAGCCTCCTGTCGGCGGGCAATGAGCAGTTCTTC. Its translation is CASSLLSAGNEQFF.

The V call is TRBV30, the J call TRBJ2-1; no reliable D call. Trimming shortened V by 5 bases and J by 7 bases, and 9 bases separated the two germline ends. The germline CDR1 and CDR2 sequences are GTSNPN and SVGIG (reference sequence). This CDR3 contains 11 residues. The CDR3 region has the DNA TGTGCCTGGTCAAGCAATAATGAGCAGTTCTTC. This translates into CAWSSNNEQFF.

The sample holds one count of this clone. The chain couples TRBV7-6 to TRBJ2-1, with D possibly matching TRBD1 (5 bases). This CDR3 is built from 17 residues. Trimming pared 5 bases from V and 0 bases from J, leaving 17 bases between. Germline V gene lookup returns CDR1 SGHVS and CDR2 FNYEAQ. The CDR3 nucleotides read TGTGCCAGCAGCCCATCTCCTTCAGGGAACTCCTACAATGAGCAGTTCTTC. It specifies CASSPSPSGNSYNEQFF.

The chain employs TRBV6-5 and TRBJ1-6; perhaps TRBD1 as D (5 bases). Trimming stripped 10 bases from V and 4 bases from J, with 8 bases between. The V gene's germline CDR1 is MNHEY and CDR2 SVGAGI. CDR3 length equals 12 residues. In DNA, the CDR3 is TGTGCCATCAGACAGTATAATTCACCCCTCCACTTT. Amino acid sequence: CAIRQYNSPLHF.

This chain links TRBV7-2 with TRBJ2-7; weak D call: TRBD1 (5 bases). Germline assignment: CDR1 SGHTA and CDR2 FQGNSA. Trimming removed 0 bases from V and 4 bases from J, with 19 bases in between. The CDR3 is 17 residues long. In nucleotides, the CDR3 is TGTGCCAGCAGCTTAGCGTTTCACCCAGGGAATACGTACGAGCAGTACTTC. This gives the protein CASSLAFHPGNTYEQYF.

The chain has TRBV6-1 and TRBJ1-6; 8 bases fit TRBD1. The germline V gene encodes CDR1 MNHNS and CDR2 SASEGT. The CDR3 contains 16 residues. V lost 1 base, J lost 9 bases, and 8 bases stayed unmatched. DNA of the CDR3: TGTGCCAGCAGTGAAGGGGGTGCAGGGGGCCTTTCACCCCTCCACTTT. Encoded protein: CASSEGGAGGLSPLHF.

The chain carries TRBV9 and TRBJ2-1, with 7 bases fitting TRBD2. This CDR3 spans 16 amino acids. The germline V gene has CDR1 SGDLS and CDR2 YYNGEE. Unmatched junction bases numbered 7, after V lost 0 bases and J lost 4 bases. As DNA, the CDR3 is TGTGCCAGCAGCGTAGTTGCGGGAGCGATTTACAATGAGCAGTTCTTC. Amino acid sequence: CASSVVAGAIYNEQFF.

The chain joins TRBV10-2 to TRBJ2-3; 13 bases are a match to TRBD2. The junction had 10 bases not matched to a gene; V was cut back by 6 bases and J by 7 bases. Per germline, CDR1 WSHSY and CDR2 SAAADI. This CDR3 has 16 amino acids. The CDR3 sequence: CASRILAGGPGNTQYF. The CDR3 nucleotides read TGCGCCAGCAGGATACTAGCGGGGGGGCCGGGGAATACGCAGTATTTT.

J is TRBJ1-2 and V is TRBV6-4; TRBD1 aligns across 10 bases. Trimming cost V 5 bases and J 0 bases; bases outside gene matches: 3. The CDR3 has 15 residues. Germline assignment: CDR1 MRHNA and CDR2 SNTAGT. CDR3 loop: CASSPGQGPNYGYTF. CDR3 bases: TGTGCCAGCAGTCCGGGACAGGGGCCTAACTATGGCTACACCTTC.

The genes are TRBV4-1 and TRBJ1-2; 7 bases agree with TRBD1. The V and J ends lost 4 bases and 4 bases, in that order; junction bases with no gene match: 9. Germline CDR1 and CDR2: MGHRA and YSYEKL. The CDR3 runs 15 residues. The chain's CDR3 is CASSPTGAPSYGYTF. In nucleotides, the CDR3 is TGCGCCAGCAGCCCAACAGGGGCACCTTCCTATGGCTACACCTTC.

This clone was seen a handful of times. The V gene is TRBV10-2, the J gene TRBJ1-1, with 8 nucleotides matching TRBD1. This CDR3 comprises 15 residues. In germline, CDR1 is WSHSY, CDR2 SAAADI. J gave up 7 bases and V 4 bases, and 11 bases lay outside the gene matches. This chain's CDR3 is CASSGQGIHFLEAFF. In DNA form, the CDR3 reads TGCGCCAGCAGTGGACAGGGGATTCACTTTCTTGAAGCTTTCTTT.

V usage is TRBV5-4 and J usage is TRBJ1-3, with D possibly matching TRBD1 (5 bases). Germline V gives CDR1 SGHNT, CDR2 YYREEE (reference sequence). V was pared by 4 bases and J by 0 bases, with 20 bases between. The CDR3 has 18 residues. The CDR3 sequence is CASSKETGGVVSGNTIYF. CDR3 bases: TGTGCCAGCAGCAAAGAAACCGGGGGGGTTGTCTCTGGAAACACCATATATTTT. The full variable domain, rest sourced from reference TRBV5-4 and TRBJ1-3, is ETGVTQSPTHLIKTRGQQVTLRCSSQSGHNTVSWYQQALGQGPQFIFQYYREEENGRGNFPPRFSGLQFPNYSSELNVNALELDDSALYLCASSKETGGVVSGNTIYFGEGSWLTVV.

This clone came up a few times. The same CDR3 arises from other DNA sequences in this sample as well. The chain is built from TRBV27 and TRBJ1-5; D ambiguous. There are 13 residues in the CDR3. Germline V gives CDR1 MNHEY, CDR2 SMNVEV (reference sequence). V was cut by 6 bases and J by 2 bases, with 8 bases left in between. The CDR3 region has the DNA TGTGCCAGCAGCGACAACGGCAATCAGCCCCAGCATTTT. It codes for CASSDNGNQPQHF.

The CDR3 loop is CAGVTSGGDTQYF. The CDR3 DNA sequence: TGTGCCGGAGTGACTAGCGGGGGGGATACGCAGTATTTT. The J gene is TRBJ2-3, the V gene TRBV6-4; 13 bases align to TRBD2. This CDR3 has 13 amino acids. Germline trimming cut 11 bases from V and 6 bases from J; bases unmatched to any gene: 5. Germline-derived CDR1 and CDR2 are MRHNA and SNTAGT.

The chain uses TRBV5-1 and TRBJ2-1; maybe TRBD1 (6 bases). The V end lost 1 base, the J end lost 8 bases, and 16 bases lay between the germline ends. CDR1 and CDR2 (germline): SGHRS, YFSETQ. The CDR3 is made up of 15 amino acids. This CDR3 reads CASSLRPGVLDEQFF. The CDR3 bases are TGCGCCAGCAGCTTGAGGCCAGGGGTTTTAGATGAGCAGTTCTTC.

This clone has only one observation. The V call is TRBV5-1, the J call TRBJ1-1; D may be TRBD1 (5 bases). Germline CDR1 SGHRS, CDR2 YFSETQ. V lost 4 bases, J lost 4 bases, and 17 bases lay in between. The CDR3 is 15 amino acids. CDR3 nucleotides: TGCGCCAGCAGCCCTGGGGGAGGAGGGACCACTGAAGCTTTCTTT. Protein product: CASSPGGGGTTEAFF.